This T cell receptor beta chain is drawn from a study of T cells in Graves' hyperthyroidism and ophthalmopathy. RNA transcripts provided the source from which TCR beta CDR3 regions were amplified. The HTBI set primed first-round TCR CDR3 RT-PCR. TCRdb reprocessed the multiplex PCR reads via MiXCR and lists one record per CDR3 protein. This sample has roughly 510,000 distinct CDR3 sequences, with 20% to 25% found just once. The CDR3 runs 12 residues. V was clipped by 3 bases and J by 6 bases, with 8 bases between them. CDR1 and CDR2 from the germline V gene are SNHLY and FYNNEI. Sample: blood. J is TRBJ2-5 and V is TRBV2; D gene ambiguous. The TCR originated in a man aged 18 to 29 with Graves' hyperthyroidism. The CDR3 region has the DNA TGTGCCAGCAGTGATGATGAGAAGACCCAGTACTTC. It yields the protein CASSDDEKTQYF.